The sequence of this T cell receptor (beta chain) was determined in a study of shared clonotypes between healthy human individuals. The germline CDR1 and CDR2 sequences are SGHRS and YFSETQ. The CDR3 covers 12 residues. V lost 3 bases and J 5 bases, leaving 6 bases between the germline ends. General study points: Memory subsets generally showed smaller estimated richness than naive subsets did.

Assay: immunoSEQ multiplex PCR; the TCRdb copy retains only in-frame clones and omits some. Altogether 2 million to 2.5 million clones are present, 90% to 95% being singletons, with the ten largest covering 0.36%. This clone was seen once. Its antigen is unidentified. The chain employs TRBV5-1 and TRBJ2-1; D is unclear. The receptor was derived from a man between 18 and 35 years old in good health. Some clones in this sample may be carry-over from other donors' samples. Sequenced: naive CD4+ T cells from PBMCs. Subset defined: CD45RA+ positively selected. This CDR3 reads CASSWVDNEQFF. DNA of the CDR3: TGCGCCAGCAGCTGGGTCGACAATGAGCAGTTCTTC.